The clone carrying this TCR beta chain has a handful of counts. The antigen is unknown. The data stem from a study of identical twins. General study points: Models came in too low on out-of-frame TCR alpha sharing in monozygotic twins. Cord blood's abundant beta clonotypes had fewer insertions, unlike memory repertoires.

This CDR3 region has 17 residues. CDR1 and CDR2 from the germline V gene are LGHDT and YNNKEL (reference sequence). The ends lost 3 bases at V and 8 bases at J; junction bases unmatched: 15. Template switching supplied a universal primer site; unique molecular identifiers were carried on the cDNA. TCRdb independently ran MiXCR on the 5' RACE reads; one entry per CDR3 protein. The data contain approximately 600,000 distinct CDR3 sequences, about 7% of them singletons. These data are also associated with another study on yellow fever vaccine responses in identical twins.

The sequence came from a woman aged 18-29 years in good health. Source material: PBMCs. This rearrangement joins TRBV3-1 to TRBJ2-5; TRBD2 matches at 10 bases. The CDR3 nucleotides read TGTGCCAGCAGCCACCTCGACCGGACTAGCGGCGCGGGAACCCAGTACTTC. Translating gives CASSHLDRTSGAGTQYF.